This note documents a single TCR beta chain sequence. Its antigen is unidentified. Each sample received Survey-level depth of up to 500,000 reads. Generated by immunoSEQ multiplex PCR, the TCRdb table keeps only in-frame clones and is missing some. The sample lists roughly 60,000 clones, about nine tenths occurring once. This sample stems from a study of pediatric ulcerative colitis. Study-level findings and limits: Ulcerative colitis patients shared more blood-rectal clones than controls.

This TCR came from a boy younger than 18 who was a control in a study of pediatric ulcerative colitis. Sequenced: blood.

CDR3 DNA: TGTGCCACCAGCACCCTATCTGGGGCCAACGTCCTGACTTTC. Its translation: CATSTLSGANVLTF. This chain uses TRBV15 with TRBJ2-6, with D uncertain. Trimming cost V 4 bases and J 1 base, with 5 bases left between them. The CDR3 contains 14 residues. CDR1 and CDR2 (germline): LNHNV, YYDKDF (reference sequence).